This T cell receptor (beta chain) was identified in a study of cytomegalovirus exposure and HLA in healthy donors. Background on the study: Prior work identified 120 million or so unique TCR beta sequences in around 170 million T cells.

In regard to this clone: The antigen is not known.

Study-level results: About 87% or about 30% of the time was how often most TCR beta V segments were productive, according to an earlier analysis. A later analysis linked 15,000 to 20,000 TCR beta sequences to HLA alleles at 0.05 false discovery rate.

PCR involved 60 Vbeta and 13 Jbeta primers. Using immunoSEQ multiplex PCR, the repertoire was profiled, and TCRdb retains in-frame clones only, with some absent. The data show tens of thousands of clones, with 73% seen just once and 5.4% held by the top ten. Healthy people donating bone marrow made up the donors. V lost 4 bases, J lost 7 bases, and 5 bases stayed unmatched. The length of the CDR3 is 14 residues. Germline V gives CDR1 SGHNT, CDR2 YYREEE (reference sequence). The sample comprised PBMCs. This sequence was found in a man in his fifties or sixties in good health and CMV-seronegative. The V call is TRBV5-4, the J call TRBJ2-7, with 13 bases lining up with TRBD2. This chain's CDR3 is CASSGTSGVKEQYF. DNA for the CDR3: TGTGCCAGCAGCGGGACTAGCGGGGTGAAGGAGCAGTACTTC. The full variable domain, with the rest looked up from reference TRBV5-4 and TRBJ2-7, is ETGVTQSPTHLIKTRGQQVTLRCSSQSGHNTVSWYQQALGQGPQFIFQYYREEENGRGNFPPRFSGLQFPNYSSELNVNALELDDSALYLCASSGTSGVKEQYFGPGTRLTVT.